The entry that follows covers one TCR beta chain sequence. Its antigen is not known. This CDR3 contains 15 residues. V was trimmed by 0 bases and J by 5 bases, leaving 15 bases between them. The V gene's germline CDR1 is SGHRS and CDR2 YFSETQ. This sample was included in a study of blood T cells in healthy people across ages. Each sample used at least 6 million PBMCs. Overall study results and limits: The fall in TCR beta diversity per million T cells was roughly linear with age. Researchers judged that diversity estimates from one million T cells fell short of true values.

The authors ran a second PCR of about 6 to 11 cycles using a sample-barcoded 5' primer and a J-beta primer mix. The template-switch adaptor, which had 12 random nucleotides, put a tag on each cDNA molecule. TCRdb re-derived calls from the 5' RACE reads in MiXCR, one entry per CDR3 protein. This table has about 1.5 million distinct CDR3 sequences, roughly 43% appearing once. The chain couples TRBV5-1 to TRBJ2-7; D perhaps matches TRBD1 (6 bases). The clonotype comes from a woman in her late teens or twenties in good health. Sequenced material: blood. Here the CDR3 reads CASSLEQGPRDEQYF. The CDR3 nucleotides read TGCGCCAGCAGCTTGGAACAGGGTCCTCGGGACGAGCAGTACTTC. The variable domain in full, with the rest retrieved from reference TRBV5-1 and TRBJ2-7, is KAGVTQTPRYLIKTRGQQVTLSCSPISGHRSVSWYQQTPGQGLQFLFEYFSETQRNKGNFPGRFSGRQFSNSRSEMNVSTLELGDSALYLCASSLEQGPRDEQYFGPGTRLTVT.